A selection of T cell receptor beta chains follows, all from one sample in a study of vaccination effects on CD4 cells after COVID-19. Libraries were prepared by immunoSEQ multiplex PCR; TCRdb keeps only in-frame clonotypes and omits some of them. The table includes under 50,000 clones, 76% detected once. Which antigens these TCRs recognize remains unknown. This material consisted of CD4+ T cells from PBMCs cultured without peptide, taken before COVID-19 vaccination. The receptors stem from a human donor who had a prior SARS-CoV-2 infection. Both conserved end residues are part of each CDR3. A D gene is named only where the DNA matches it firmly. Where a row states a size, it is once, few, many or the class of an expanded clone; other rows omit it.

>few|TRBJ1-2|.|TRBV10-3
TGTGCCATCACGGAGTCGGGGGTGTGGGGCTACACCTTC
CAITESGVWGYTF
>.|TRBJ1-5|.|TRBV4-1
TGCGCCAGCAGCCAAGACCCAAACCTCCCAGACGGTAGCAATCAGCCCCAGCATTTT
CASSQDPNLPDGSNQPQHF
>.|TRBJ2-7|TRBD2|TRBV7-2
TGTGCCAGCAGCTTGAGACTAGCGGGAGAGAACGAGCAGTACTTC
CASSLRLAGENEQYF
>once|TRBJ1-6|.|TRBV6-5
TGTGCCAGCAGTTACAGGCAACGGTTTAATTCACCCCTCCACTTT
CASSYRQRFNSPLHF
>medium-sized|TRBJ2-7|TRBD2|TRBV5-1
TGCGCCAGCAGCTCAAGGACTAGCGGGCTAAACTACGAGCAGTACTTC
CASSSRTSGLNYEQYF
>.|TRBJ1-3|.|TRBV7-6
TGTGCCAGCAGCCTGGGCGGAGGGGGGGGAAACACCATATATTTT
CASSLGGGGGNTIYF
>.|TRBJ1-2|.|TRBV6-5
TGTGCCAGCAGTTACTCTGACAGGAGGCATGGCTACACCTTC
CASSYSDRRHGYTF
>.|TRBJ2-3|.|TRBV27
TGTGCCAGCAGTTGGGACGGTATACGGGTAGCAGGGACGCAGTATTTT
CASSWDGIRVAGTQYF
>.|TRBJ2-7|.|TRBV13
TGTGCCAGCAGCCAAGACTGGACTGGTAACGAGCAGTACTTC
CASSQDWTGNEQYF
>.|TRBJ2-2|.|TRBV30
TGTGCCTGGAGTGTCTCTAAGCCCGGGGAGCTGTTTTTT
CAWSVSKPGELFF
>.|TRBJ1-1|TRBD1|TRBV6-4
TGTGCCAGCAGTGACTCCGACAGGGCCACTGAAGCTTTCTTT
CASSDSDRATEAFF
>.|TRBJ2-5|TRBD2|TRBV10-3
TGTGCCATCAGTGAGGCCAGGGCGGGAGGCTTAGAGACCCAGTACTTC
CAISEARAGGLETQYF
>once|TRBJ1-1|.|TRBV2
TGTGCCAGCAGTGATACCAGGGGTGGCACTGAAGCTTTCTTT
CASSDTRGGTEAFF
>.|TRBJ2-1|TRBD2|TRBV4-3
TGCGCCAGCAGCCAAGTAGCACTAGCGGGAGGGCCCGGGGGTGAGCAGTTCTTC
CASSQVALAGGPGGEQFF
>once|TRBJ2-3|.|TRBV14
TGTGCCAGCAGCCAAGTCCGACAGCTTACGCAGTATTTT
CASSQVRQLTQYF
>.|TRBJ2-1|.|TRBV11-3
TGTGCCAGCCGGGACATCATCCACAATGAGCAGTTCTTC
CASRDIIHNEQFF
>.|TRBJ2-1|TRBD2|TRBV5-1
TGCGCCAGCAGCGGGGATCAGAGGAGCGGGGGGCTTCACAATGAGCAGTTCTTC
CASSGDQRSGGLHNEQFF
>.|TRBJ1-1|.|TRBV5-4
TGTGCCAGCCGCCGGGCAGAAGGGGCGGGTAAGGATTTCTTT
CASRRAEGAGKDFF
>.|TRBJ2-1|TRBD2|TRBV15
TGTGCCACCAGCAGATTTAGCGGGGGGGCTCGAAATGAGCAGTTCTTC
CATSRFSGGARNEQFF
>.|TRBJ2-3|TRBD2|TRBV4-1
TGCGCCAGCAGCTCCCTAGGCATAGCGGGATTCAGCACAGATACGCAGTATTTT
CASSSLGIAGFSTDTQYF
>.|TRBJ2-1|TRBD2|TRBV5-1
TGCGCCAGCAGTCCCAGGTTGAGCGGGGGGTCCCGGCACAATGAGCAGTTCTTC
CASSPRLSGGSRHNEQFF
>few|TRBJ1-6|.|TRBV5-4
TGTGCCAGCAGCGCCGCCGTAGAGAATTCACCCCTCCACTTT
CASSAAVENSPLHF
>.|TRBJ2-3|TRBD2|TRBV11-3
TGTGCCAGCAGCTCCGGACTAGCGGGAGGCGTAGATACGCAGTATTTT
CASSSGLAGGVDTQYF
>.|TRBJ2-1|.|TRBV27
TGTGCCAGCAACCCACGTGCGGGGGCTGACAATGAGCAGTTCTTC
CASNPRAGADNEQFF
>.|TRBJ2-2|TRBD2|TRBV5-1
TGCGCCAGCAGCTGGGAGGGTCTAGCGGGGAACACCGGGGAGCTGTTTTTT
CASSWEGLAGNTGELFF
>.|TRBJ1-2|.|TRBV24-1
TGTGCCACCAGTGATTTCTCCTATGGCTACACCTTC
CATSDFSYGYTF
>.|TRBJ1-2|TRBD1|TRBV24-1
TGTGCCACCAGTGATTTGGGGACAGAGTATGGCTACACCTTC
CATSDLGTEYGYTF
>few|TRBJ1-1|.|TRBV19
TGTGCCAGTAGTATAGGCAGGCGCCGGAACACTGAAGCTTTCTTT
CASSIGRRRNTEAFF
>.|TRBJ1-1|.|TRBV2
TGTGCCAGCAGTGACGTCGGTGCTTTCTTT
CASSDVGAFF
>.|TRBJ2-1|.|TRBV5-1
TGCGCCAGCAGCTTGGAAGGGTCAGATGAGCAGTTCTTC
CASSLEGSDEQFF
>few|TRBJ1-3|.|TRBV28
TGTGCCAGCAGTTTAGGGACCTCTGGAAACACCATATATTTT
CASSLGTSGNTIYF
>.|TRBJ1-5|.|TRBV6-5
TGTGCCAGCAGTTATATGGTTGGGGTTAGCAATCAGCCCCAGCATTTT
CASSYMVGVSNQPQHF
>.|TRBJ2-7|.|TRBV5-4
TGTGCCAGCAGCAACCCTACAGGGACCTACGAGCAGTACTTC
CASSNPTGTYEQYF
>few|TRBJ1-3|TRBD1|TRBV3-1/TRBV3-2
TGTGCCAGCAGCCAATGGACAGGGGGCCGGTATGGAAACACCATATATTTT
CASSQWTGGRYGNTIYF
>.|TRBJ1-3|TRBD1|TRBV2
TGTGCCAGCAGCCGAAGACAGGGGGCAACCGGAAACACCATATATTTT
CASSRRQGATGNTIYF
>.|TRBJ1-2|TRBD1|TRBV6-6
TGTGCCAGCAGTCAGGACAGGGGACCCTATGGCTACACCTTC
CASSQDRGPYGYTF
>.|TRBJ2-1|TRBD2|TRBV27
TGTGCCAGTGCGCGGGAGGGCCCTTGGAATGAGCAGTTCTTC
CASAREGPWNEQFF
>.|TRBJ2-3|TRBD2|TRBV7-3
TGTGCCAGCAGCTTAAGCCTTGGGACTAGCGAGGATACGCAGTATTTT
CASSLSLGTSEDTQYF
>.|TRBJ2-5|TRBD1|TRBV10-3
TGTGCCACCAACCCGGACAGGGGTGGAGAGACCCAGTACTTC
CATNPDRGGETQYF
>.|TRBJ1-2|.|TRBV11-2
TGTGCCAGCAGCTTAGATGCCGGAATCCTCTATGGCTACACCTTC
CASSLDAGILYGYTF
>.|TRBJ2-3|.|TRBV5-8
TGTGCCAGCAGCTTGTTTCGGAGTCGCACAGATACGCAGTATTTT
CASSLFRSRTDTQYF
>.|TRBJ1-1|.|TRBV5-1
TGCGCCAGCAGCTGGGGTCCGCTGGACAGATTGAACACTGAAGCTTTCTTT
CASSWGPLDRLNTEAFF
>few|TRBJ1-3|.|TRBV19
TGTGCCAGTAGTAGACTTTGGGGGGCTGGAAACACCATATATTTT
CASSRLWGAGNTIYF
>.|TRBJ1-6|.|TRBV2
TGTGCCAGCACCTCATCAGGGGCCATTAATTCACCCCTCCACTTT
CASTSSGAINSPLHF
>.|TRBJ1-2|.|TRBV2
TGTGCCAATCAGCGGGAGATAGGCTATGGCTACACCTTC
CANQREIGYGYTF
>.|TRBJ2-3|.|TRBV6-6
TGTGCCAGCAGGCGCGGAACTAACCCCACAGATACGCAGTATTTT
CASRRGTNPTDTQYF
>.|TRBJ1-2|.|TRBV16
TGTGCCAGCAGCCGAATGGCACAGGGAGATGGCTACACCTTC
CASSRMAQGDGYTF
>.|TRBJ2-7|.|TRBV27
TGTGCCAGCAGTTTAGTTGGTGGGGGTTACGAGCAGTACTTC
CASSLVGGGYEQYF
>few|TRBJ2-1|TRBD1|TRBV25-1
TGTGCCAGCAGTGACGGCCCCGGGACAGGGGTAAAGAATGAGCAGTTCTTC
CASSDGPGTGVKNEQFF
>.|TRBJ2-7|.|TRBV5-6
TGTGCCAGTAGTGGGGGGTTCTTAGTCGCCGAGCAGTACTTC
CASSGGFLVAEQYF
>.|TRBJ2-3|TRBD1|TRBV9
TGTGCCAGCAGCGTAGCCGACAGGGCACAATATTTT
CASSVADRAQYF
>.|TRBJ2-1|.|TRBV9
TGTGCCAGCAGCCCCACGGGACGGGATTGGGATGAGCAGTTCTTC
CASSPTGRDWDEQFF
>.|TRBJ1-3|.|TRBV7-9
TGTGCCAGCAGCTCCACTATCACCATATATTTT
CASSSTITIYF